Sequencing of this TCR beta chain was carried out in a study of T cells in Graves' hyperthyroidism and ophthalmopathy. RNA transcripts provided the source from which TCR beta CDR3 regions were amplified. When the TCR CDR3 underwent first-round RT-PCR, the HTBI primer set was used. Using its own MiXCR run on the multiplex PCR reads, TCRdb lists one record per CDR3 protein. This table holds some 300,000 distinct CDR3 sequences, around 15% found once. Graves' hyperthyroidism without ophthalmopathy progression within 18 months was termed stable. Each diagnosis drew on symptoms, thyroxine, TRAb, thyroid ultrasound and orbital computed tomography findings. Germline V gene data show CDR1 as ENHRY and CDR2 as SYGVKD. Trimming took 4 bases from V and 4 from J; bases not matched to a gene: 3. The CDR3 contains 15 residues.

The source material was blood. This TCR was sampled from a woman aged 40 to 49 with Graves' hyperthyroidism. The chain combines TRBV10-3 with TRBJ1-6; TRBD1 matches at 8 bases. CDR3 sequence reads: CAISAGGGYNSPLHF. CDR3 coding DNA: TGTGCCATCAGTGCAGGGGGCGGGTATAATTCACCCCTCCACTTT.